A single sample is the source of the 9 T cell receptor beta chains below, sequenced in a study of cytomegalovirus exposure and HLA in healthy donors. The study ran its PCR with 60 Vbeta and 13 Jbeta primers. Produced via immunoSEQ multiplex PCR; TCRdb's table is partial and in-frame only. The table has about 230,000 clones, around 89% seen once. The material sequenced was PBMCs. All receptors come from a woman under 30 in good health and CMV-seronegative.

The chain is built from TRBV7-3 and TRBJ1-1; D may be TRBD1 (5 bases). CDR1 and CDR2 (germline): SGHTA, FQGTGA. The CDR3 has 13 residues. V was clipped by 3 bases and J by 1 base, with 6 bases between them. The CDR3 nucleotides are TGTGCCAGCAGCTTCACAGGGAACACTGAAGCTTTCTTT. It yields the protein CASSFTGNTEAFF.

J is TRBJ2-5 and V is TRBV7-2; weak D call: TRBD2 (6 bases). Germline-derived CDR1 and CDR2 are SGHTA and FQGNSA. V gave up 5 bases and J gave up 10 bases, with 23 bases separating them. This CDR3 comprises 15 residues. The CDR3 loop is CASSLLWTTGRDQYF. DNA of the CDR3: TGTGCCAGCAGCCTACTATGGACTACCGGCCGGGACCAGTACTTC.

The chain's CDR3 is CASRQGNSPLHF. The CDR3 coding sequence is TGTGCCAGCAGACAGGGGAATTCACCCCTCCACTTT. The V call is TRBV2, the J call TRBJ1-6; TRBD1 agrees at 7 bases. Germline V CDR1 and CDR2: SNHLY, FYNNEI. This CDR3 has 12 amino acids. V was clipped by 6 bases and J by 7 bases; unmatched bases: 0.

The chain couples TRBV11-3 to TRBJ2-7; D possibly corresponds to TRBD2 (6 bases). The CDR3 runs 14 residues. Trimming left V 3 bases short and J 3 bases short, with 12 bases between. The germline V gene has CDR1 SGHNT and CDR2 YENEEA. The CDR3 DNA reads TGTGCCAGCAGCTTGGGGGGAAGCCGCTACGAGCAGTACTTC. This encodes CASSLGGSRYEQYF.

As to this clone: At the DNA level, this CDR3 is encoded by other sequences in the same sample as well. J is TRBJ2-7 and V is TRBV9; 7 bases map to TRBD1. This CDR3 contains 13 residues. The junction had 3 bases not matched to a gene; V was cut back by 3 bases and J by 3 bases. CDR1 and CDR2 (germline): SGDLS, YYNGEE. In DNA, the CDR3 is TGTGCCAGCAGCGCGGGACAGAGCTACGAGCAGTACTTC. Residues: CASSAGQSYEQYF.

The genes are TRBV19 and TRBJ2-3; D not certain. The V gene's germline CDR1 is LNHDA and CDR2 SQIVND (reference sequence). This CDR3 region has 14 residues. Trimming removed 5 bases from V and 4 bases from J, with 13 bases in between. The CDR3 is CASSPALFPDTQYF. The CDR3 DNA reads as TGTGCCAGTAGTCCCGCGCTATTTCCAGATACGCAGTATTTT.

CDR3 sequence (DNA): TGTGCCAGCAGCGTGGGAGATATGACCGGGGAGCTGTTTTTT. Encoded protein: CASSVGDMTGELFF. The gene calls are TRBV4-2 and TRBJ2-2; weak D call: TRBD2 (5 bases). The CDR3 is made up of 14 amino acids. The V end lost 5 bases, the J end lost 5 bases, and 12 bases lay between the germline ends. Germline V lookup: CDR1 LGHNA, CDR2 YNFKEQ.

This chain links TRBV6-5 with TRBJ1-5; tentative D call: TRBD1 (6 bases). The length of the CDR3 is 15 residues. The V end was cut by 2 bases, the J end by 3 bases, with 11 bases between. The germline gives CDR1 MNHEY, CDR2 SVGAGI. The CDR3 spells CASSYGAGANQPQHF. CDR3 DNA sequence: TGTGCCAGCAGTTACGGGGCAGGGGCCAATCAGCCCCAGCATTTT.

The chain joins TRBV4-3 to TRBJ1-2, with D maybe TRBD1 (5 bases). With 0 bases removed from V and 8 bases from J, the gap between germline ends came to 16 bases. The CDR3 spans 15 residues. Germline V lookup: CDR1 LGHNA, CDR2 YSLEER. CDR3 nucleotide sequence: TGCGCCAGCAGCCAAGAAGCAGGGCAGAGCTCCGGCTACACCTTC. This sequence encodes CASSQEAGQSSGYTF.